The present TCR beta chain was sequenced within a study of cytomegalovirus exposure and HLA in healthy donors. Trimming left V 2 bases short and J 0 bases short, with 13 bases between. The germline V gene has CDR1 MNHNY and CDR2 SVGAGI (reference sequence). This CDR3 has 16 residues. In the PCR, 60 Vbeta and 13 Jbeta primers were used. The table came from immunoSEQ multiplex PCR; TCRdb's copy has only in-frame clones and leaves some out. This table holds about 160,000 clones, about 86% found once. J is TRBJ1-1 and V is TRBV6-6; D perhaps matches TRBD1 (5 bases). The receptor was isolated from a young woman in good health and CMV-seronegative. Material: PBMCs. CDR3 sequence (DNA): TGTGCCAGCAGTTACGGGGGGACTCCCATGAACACTGAAGCTTTCTTT. This encodes CASSYGGTPMNTEAFF.